The clone carrying this T cell receptor beta chain was seen more than once but under ten times. This record comes from a study of somatic mutations in cytotoxic T cells in rheumatoid arthritis. About the study: Among the T-cell populations stained with V beta antibodies, some were separated by flow sorting at nearly 100% purity, including V beta1+ cells whose TCRB was sequenced.

TCRdb keeps only in-frame clones here, not all; method: immunoSEQ multiplex PCR. The sample lists roughly 16,000 clones; 80% were seen once. The receptor was derived from an adult with rheumatoid arthritis. Material for sequencing was CD8+ T cells sorted from blood.

The CDR3 DNA sequence: TGTGCCACCAGCAGGGGGCGGGGGACCTCAGAGACCCAGTACTTC. The encoded protein is CATSRGRGTSETQYF. V and J are TRBV15 and TRBJ2-5; 7 positions agree with TRBD2. CDR3 length equals 15 residues. Trimming at V came to 3 bases and at J to 4 bases, leaving 8 bases not matched to a gene. The V gene's germline CDR1 is LNHNV and CDR2 YYDKDF (reference sequence).